Listed below are T cell receptor beta chains from one sample, sequenced in a study of T cell responses to AZD1222 COVID-19 vaccine. Assay used: immunoSEQ multiplex PCR; TCRdb lists only in-frame clones, some missing. The repertoire holds 100,000 to 150,000 clones, 89% seen once, with about 1.6% in the top ten. This specimen consisted of peripheral blood, obtained on day 0 of AZD1222 vaccination. All receptors derive from an adult in good health. Both conserved end residues are trimmed from each CDR3.

16 | TRBV19 | ASSIRLYRARNTGELF
13 | TRBV15 | ATSSGQGFGQPQH
15 | TRBV10-3 | ATLPGPGLAGAYEQY
15 | TRBV10-3 | APNAQDTKHSGNTIY
16 | TRBV28 | ASSSQGLAGVMVGEQF
12 | TRBV6-5 | ASSASWSTDTQY
13 | TRBV7-9 | ASSLREWVETEAF
15 | TRBV5-8 | ASSLTGGSIQDQPQH
15 | TRBV7-9 | ASSLAPGGKVNYGYT
15 | TRBV28 | ASSGTGDYPYNDEQY
12 | TRBV29-1 | SVKPAETNEKLF
13 | TRBV6-6 | ASSKQGPANNEQF
13 | TRBV4-3 | ASSQTSGREGEQF
13 | TRBV5-6 | ASSLGQGTRRAQY
14 | TRBV24-1 | ATSPADRLAYNEQF
12 | TRBV29-1 | SDMGGAGYNEQF